This T cell receptor beta chain was observed in a study of control samples from healthy donors and cancer patients (dated by TCRdb to 2020 to 2021). The method behind the library was the immunoSEQ multiplex PCR assay. TCRdb took over this immuneACCESS table, retaining in-frame rearrangements with V and J assigned. Such tables are incomplete; in checked studies, under half of the missing clones stem from an unresolved V gene, and the remainder is unexplained. The sample table holds 130,000 or so clones, of which roughly 90% were seen once. Roughly 3.2% of the sample goes to the ten largest clones. V and J are truncated by 7 bases and 6 bases respectively, leaving an intervening sequence of 24 bases. Sequences SQVTM (CDR1) and ANQGSEA (CDR2) are obtained from the germline V gene. From cysteine to phenylalanine, the CDR3 is 15 amino acids long. Of all the DNA, just the CDR3 is kept, 45 bases in frame from base 1.

With respect to this clone: What this receptor recognizes is not known. The record has no base qualities; no much larger clone is one base away.

Sequenced input: blood. This receptor chain uses TRBV29-1 and TRBJ1-2; TRBD1 might be the D gene, on 6 matching bases. The receptor was isolated from a man aged 45-65 years in good health. The DNA is as follows: TGCAGCGCCCTCCAGACAGGATTCTTCTCTGATGGCTACACCTTC. It translates to CSALQTGFFSDGYTF. The variable domain in full, with residues beyond the CDR3 obtained from the reference TRBV29-1 and TRBJ1-2 genes, is SAVISQKPSRDICQRGTSLTIQCQVDSQVTMMFWYRQQPGQSLTLIATANQGSEATYESGFVIDKFPISRPNLTFSTLTVSNMSPEDSSIYLCSALQTGFFSDGYTFGSGTRLTVV.